This TCR beta chain was retrieved from a study of control samples from healthy donors and cancer patients. The protocol was immunoSEQ multiplex PCR, while the TCRdb copy is restricted to in-frame clones and leaves out a portion. This sample yields 65,000 to 90,000 clones, of which approximately 87% are seen a single time; about a fifth belongs to the top ten. Trimming shortened V by 6 bases and J by 8 bases, and 13 bases separated the two germline ends. Per germline, CDR1 SNHLY and CDR2 FYNNEI. The CDR3 is 12 amino acids. The source material was blood. V and J are TRBV2 and TRBJ1-1, with D possibly matching TRBD1 (5 bases). The TCR sequence derives from a man aged 50 to 59 in good health. CDR3 DNA sequence: TGTGCCAGCAGGGGTACCAGGGAGGAAGCTTTCTTT. This translates into CASRGTREEAFF. Looking up the rest from reference TRBV2 and TRBJ1-1 gives the full variable domain: EPEVTQTPSHQVTQMGQEVILRCVPISNHLYFYWYRQILGQKVEFLVSFYNNEISEKSEIFDDQFSVERPDGSNFTLKIRSTKLEDSAMYFCASRGTREEAFFGQGTRLTVV.